These T cell receptor beta chains were read from a single sample in a study of CD8 T cells in Susac syndrome. Using its own MiXCR run on the immunoSEQ multiplex PCR reads, TCRdb lists one record per CDR3 protein. The data contain about 160,000 distinct CDR3 sequences, roughly 94% of them singletons. Sample: CD4+ T cells from PBMCs. These receptors were taken from a human donor in good health. Both conserved end residues are part of each CDR3. Each record gives: clone size, D gene, J gene, V gene, CDR3 DNA, CDR3 protein. A D gene is named only where the DNA matches it firmly. Some rows have no size entry. The others give once, few or many, or a class for an expanded clone.

clone_size: once
d_call: TRBD1
j_call: TRBJ2-7
v_call: TRBV30
cdr3_nt: TGTGCCTGGAGTCCAGGGGGCCCAGAGCAGTACTTC
cdr3_aa: CAWSPGGPEQYF

clone_size: once
d_call: -
j_call: TRBJ1-2
v_call: TRBV6-5
cdr3_nt: TGTGCCACCGGACAGAGTTTCAACTATGGCTACACCTTC
cdr3_aa: CATGQSFNYGYTF

clone_size: -
d_call: TRBD2
j_call: TRBJ2-1
v_call: TRBV30
cdr3_nt: TGTGCCTGGAAAAGCCTAGCGGGAGTCAATGAGCAGTTCTTC
cdr3_aa: CAWKSLAGVNEQFF

clone_size: -
d_call: -
j_call: TRBJ2-2
v_call: TRBV14
cdr3_nt: TGTGCCAGCAGCCAAGTGTTCAGCAGCCTGGACACCGGGGAGCTGTTTTTT
cdr3_aa: CASSQVFSSLDTGELFF

clone_size: -
d_call: TRBD1
j_call: TRBJ2-5
v_call: TRBV6-2/TRBV6-3
cdr3_nt: TGTGCCAGCACCAGGACAGGGAAGAGGGCCCAAGAGACCCAGTACTTC
cdr3_aa: CASTRTGKRAQETQYF

clone_size: -
d_call: -
j_call: TRBJ1-6
v_call: TRBV7-2
cdr3_nt: TGTGCCAGCAGCTCGAGGGGGGCGGGGGGCAATTCACCCCTCCACTTT
cdr3_aa: CASSSRGAGGNSPLHF

clone_size: -
d_call: TRBD1
j_call: TRBJ2-7
v_call: TRBV7-6
cdr3_nt: TGTGCCAGCAGCTTAGTGGGACAGGGGGCGGGAGAGCAGTACTTC
cdr3_aa: CASSLVGQGAGEQYF

clone_size: -
d_call: -
j_call: TRBJ2-1
v_call: TRBV20-1
cdr3_nt: TGCAGTGCTAGTTTCTCGGACTCCTACAATGAGCAGTTCTTC
cdr3_aa: CSASFSDSYNEQFF

clone_size: -
d_call: TRBD2
j_call: TRBJ2-1
v_call: TRBV18
cdr3_nt: TGTGCCAGCTCACCACCTGGCGGGGGGAACAATGAGCAGTTCTTC
cdr3_aa: CASSPPGGGNNEQFF

clone_size: -
d_call: TRBD1
j_call: TRBJ2-7
v_call: TRBV7-9
cdr3_nt: TGTGCCAGCAGCTTAGGACCACAGGGGCGCGAGCAGTACTTC
cdr3_aa: CASSLGPQGREQYF

clone_size: -
d_call: TRBD1
j_call: TRBJ1-1
v_call: TRBV6-2/TRBV6-3
cdr3_nt: TGTGCCAGCAGCCCGGGACAGTCTATACGGGTAGCTTTCTTT
cdr3_aa: CASSPGQSIRVAFF

clone_size: -
d_call: -
j_call: TRBJ1-1
v_call: TRBV18
cdr3_nt: TGTGCCAGCTCACCACAGGGGGTATACACTGAAGCTTTCTTT
cdr3_aa: CASSPQGVYTEAFF

clone_size: few
d_call: TRBD1
j_call: TRBJ2-2
v_call: TRBV7-2
cdr3_nt: TGTGCCAGCAGCCAACAGGGGAGTAGTACCGGGGAGCTGTTTTTT
cdr3_aa: CASSQQGSSTGELFF

clone_size: -
d_call: -
j_call: TRBJ2-1
v_call: TRBV7-2
cdr3_nt: TGTGCCAGCAGCTTCGACTATAGCCGCGAGCAGTTCTTC
cdr3_aa: CASSFDYSREQFF

clone_size: -
d_call: -
j_call: TRBJ2-2
v_call: TRBV14
cdr3_nt: TGTGCCAGCAGCCAATGGCCAGGGGACACCGGGGAGCTGTTTTTT
cdr3_aa: CASSQWPGDTGELFF

clone_size: -
d_call: -
j_call: TRBJ1-1
v_call: TRBV7-2
cdr3_nt: TGTGCCAGCAGCATACAGGGATTGTATGAAGCTTTCTTT
cdr3_aa: CASSIQGLYEAFF

clone_size: -
d_call: -
j_call: TRBJ2-2
v_call: TRBV29-1
cdr3_nt: TGCAGCGTCGCCCCTCTTCCGATCAACACCGGGGAGCTGTTTTTT
cdr3_aa: CSVAPLPINTGELFF

clone_size: few
d_call: -
j_call: TRBJ2-3
v_call: TRBV3-1
cdr3_nt: TGTGCCAGCAGCCGCGGAAGCACAGATACGCAGTATTTT
cdr3_aa: CASSRGSTDTQYF

clone_size: -
d_call: -
j_call: TRBJ1-1
v_call: TRBV20-1
cdr3_nt: TGCAGTGCTAGAGGGGGGGGGTTAGCGAACACTGAAGCTTTCTTT
cdr3_aa: CSARGGGLANTEAFF

clone_size: few
d_call: TRBD1
j_call: TRBJ1-5
v_call: TRBV5-1
cdr3_nt: TGCGCCAGCAGCTTGGGATCCGTCACAGGGGGCAATCAGCCCCAGCATTTT
cdr3_aa: CASSLGSVTGGNQPQHF

clone_size: -
d_call: -
j_call: TRBJ1-6
v_call: TRBV7-2
cdr3_nt: TGTGCCAGCAGCCTAGGGACAATTTATAATTCACCCCTCCACTTT
cdr3_aa: CASSLGTIYNSPLHF

clone_size: -
d_call: -
j_call: TRBJ2-6
v_call: TRBV18
cdr3_nt: TGTGCCAGCTCACCTACGGACGGGGCCAACGTCCTGACTTTC
cdr3_aa: CASSPTDGANVLTF

clone_size: -
d_call: -
j_call: TRBJ1-1
v_call: TRBV29-1
cdr3_nt: TGCAGCCGGGCGGACCCCGGTGGGGCGGCTTTCTTT
cdr3_aa: CSRADPGGAAFF

clone_size: -
d_call: -
j_call: TRBJ2-5
v_call: TRBV29-1
cdr3_nt: TGCAGCGTTGAAGATCAAGGGTCCATGGAGACCCAGTACTTC
cdr3_aa: CSVEDQGSMETQYF

clone_size: -
d_call: -
j_call: TRBJ2-6
v_call: TRBV19
cdr3_nt: TGTGCCAGTAGTATTACGGCGAACTCTGGGGCCAACGTCCTGACTTTC
cdr3_aa: CASSITANSGANVLTF

clone_size: -
d_call: TRBD1
j_call: TRBJ1-5
v_call: TRBV7-2
cdr3_nt: TGTGCCAGCAGTTTACAGGGGGCGGGTCAGCCCCAGCATTTT
cdr3_aa: CASSLQGAGQPQHF

clone_size: -
d_call: -
j_call: TRBJ1-5
v_call: TRBV21-1
cdr3_nt: TGTGCCAGCAGCAAACGGGGACAGTCAACCAGACAGCCCCAGCATTTT
cdr3_aa: CASSKRGQSTRQPQHF

clone_size: -
d_call: TRBD2
j_call: TRBJ2-1
v_call: TRBV30
cdr3_nt: TGTGCCTGCAGGGGACTAGCGGGAGGAGGCTCCTACAATGAGCAGTTCTTC
cdr3_aa: CACRGLAGGGSYNEQFF

clone_size: -
d_call: TRBD1
j_call: TRBJ2-5
v_call: TRBV10-3
cdr3_nt: TGTGCCATCAAACAGGACAGGGGGCCTCAAGAGACCCAGTACTTC
cdr3_aa: CAIKQDRGPQETQYF

clone_size: -
d_call: -
j_call: TRBJ2-5
v_call: TRBV6-1
cdr3_nt: TGTGCCAGCAGCAGGGGCCAAAACCAAGAGACCCAGTACTTC
cdr3_aa: CASSRGQNQETQYF

clone_size: -
d_call: -
j_call: TRBJ1-1
v_call: TRBV28
cdr3_nt: TGTGCCAGCACCCTCGACGGTTACACTGAAGCTTTCTTT
cdr3_aa: CASTLDGYTEAFF

clone_size: -
d_call: TRBD1
j_call: TRBJ1-2
v_call: TRBV5-1
cdr3_nt: TGCGCCAGCCGAGTAGAGACAGGGGCGAGGTATGGCTACACCTTC
cdr3_aa: CASRVETGARYGYTF

clone_size: -
d_call: -
j_call: TRBJ2-1
v_call: TRBV3-1
cdr3_nt: TGTGCCAGCAGCCAAGCTCTAGCACTCAATGAGCAGTTCTTC
cdr3_aa: CASSQALALNEQFF

clone_size: -
d_call: -
j_call: TRBJ1-2
v_call: TRBV5-1
cdr3_nt: TGCGCCAGCAGCTTGAAAAGGGGCGATAACTATGGCTACACCTTC
cdr3_aa: CASSLKRGDNYGYTF

clone_size: -
d_call: -
j_call: TRBJ2-7
v_call: TRBV10-3
cdr3_nt: TGTGCCATCAGTGAGGTTGCTGACTCCTACGAGCAGTACTTC
cdr3_aa: CAISEVADSYEQYF

clone_size: -
d_call: -
j_call: TRBJ1-2
v_call: TRBV27
cdr3_nt: TGTGCCAGCTCCGTCGGGGTACGCTCTGGCTACACCTTC
cdr3_aa: CASSVGVRSGYTF

clone_size: -
d_call: -
j_call: TRBJ2-1
v_call: TRBV12-3/TRBV12-4
cdr3_nt: TGTGCCAGCAAGGAGGGGGGAGGGCCGGCCTACAATGAGCAGTTCTTC
cdr3_aa: CASKEGGGPAYNEQFF

clone_size: -
d_call: -
j_call: TRBJ2-1
v_call: TRBV4-3
cdr3_nt: TGCGCCAGCAGCCAAGTTTTGAGGCAACGAATCATCTTC
cdr3_aa: CASSQVLRQRIIF

clone_size: -
d_call: -
j_call: TRBJ1-5
v_call: TRBV20-1
cdr3_nt: TGCAGTGCCACACTTGGCATCACAGGGAATCAGCCCCAGCATTTT
cdr3_aa: CSATLGITGNQPQHF

clone_size: -
d_call: TRBD1
j_call: TRBJ2-1
v_call: TRBV30
cdr3_nt: TGTGCCTGGAGATGGGGAGGGACAGGGCTCTACAATGAGCAGTTCTTC
cdr3_aa: CAWRWGGTGLYNEQFF

clone_size: -
d_call: -
j_call: TRBJ1-5
v_call: TRBV19
cdr3_nt: TGTGCCAGTAGGACCGGGACATCGGCAAATCAGCCCCAGCATTTT
cdr3_aa: CASRTGTSANQPQHF

clone_size: -
d_call: -
j_call: TRBJ2-5
v_call: TRBV7-9
cdr3_nt: TGTGCCAGCAGCTTAGCGCAGGGCCGTGAGACCCAGTACTTC
cdr3_aa: CASSLAQGRETQYF

clone_size: -
d_call: TRBD1
j_call: TRBJ1-3
v_call: TRBV3-1
cdr3_nt: TGTGCCAGCAGCCAAGCTTCCAGGGGGTCTGGAAACACCATATATTTT
cdr3_aa: CASSQASRGSGNTIYF

clone_size: -
d_call: TRBD2
j_call: TRBJ2-7
v_call: TRBV6-5
cdr3_nt: TGTGCCAGCAGGACTAGCGGGATTCCTTACGAGCAGTACTTC
cdr3_aa: CASRTSGIPYEQYF

clone_size: few
d_call: TRBD2
j_call: TRBJ2-5
v_call: TRBV7-2
cdr3_nt: TGTGCCAGCAGCTTAAATCATGCGGGGGGTCTGGAGACCCAGTACTTC
cdr3_aa: CASSLNHAGGLETQYF

clone_size: -
d_call: -
j_call: TRBJ2-2
v_call: TRBV7-2
cdr3_nt: TGTGCCAGCAGCTTTAGATCGGGGTCCGGGGAGCTGTTTTTT
cdr3_aa: CASSFRSGSGELFF

clone_size: once
d_call: TRBD1
j_call: TRBJ2-5
v_call: TRBV27
cdr3_nt: TGTGCCAGCAGTTTAAACAGGGGCCCAGAGACCCAGTACTTC
cdr3_aa: CASSLNRGPETQYF

clone_size: once
d_call: -
j_call: TRBJ1-2
v_call: TRBV29-1
cdr3_nt: TGCAGCGCAGGGACTTATGGGGGCTACACCTTC
cdr3_aa: CSAGTYGGYTF